The next 6 T cell receptor beta chains were all read from a single sample in a study of blood T cell repertoires in COVID-19 (dated by TCRdb to the early 2020s). Receptor libraries were prepared by the immunoSEQ multiplex PCR assay. Sourced from immuneACCESS, this table was stored by TCRdb with only in-frame sequences that have V and J called. A share of the clones is absent; for the studies checked, an unresolved V gene accounts for under half, and the remainder has no known explanation. For this sample there are fewer than 250,000 clones; about nine tenths appear just once. 9.5% to 13% of the sample lies in the top ten. What was sequenced was peripheral blood. The receptors come from a man aged 45-60 years with COVID-19, enrolled during active disease.

V is TRBV25-1 and J is TRBJ1-4, with 7 bases lining up with TRBD1. Unmatched junction bases numbered 18, after V lost 3 bases and J lost 8 bases. Germline CDR1 MGHDK, CDR2 SYGVNS. The CDR3 runs to 18 residues. CDR3 amino acids: CASSDGVGRGYPPEKLFF. The CDR3 bases are TGTGCCAGCAGTGATGGAGTAGGCAGGGGGTACCCCCCGGAAAAACTGTTTTTT.

The chain is built from TRBV3-1 (or the pseudogene TRBV3-2) and TRBJ2-1, with TRBD2 matching over 7 bases. V lost 1 base and J lost 6; bases outside the gene matches: 15. Per the germline V gene, CDR1 is LGHDT and CDR2 is YNNKEL (reference sequence). The CDR3 length is 18 residues. CDR3 nucleotide sequence: TGTGCCAGCAGCCAAGTCACTTCTTGGAGCGGGAAGTCCAATGAGCAGTTCTTC. This encodes CASSQVTSWSGKSNEQFF.

The chain joins TRBV9 to TRBJ1-6, with a weak D call TRBD1 (5 bases). The V end was cut by 2 bases, the J end by 6 bases, with 12 bases between. The CDR3 length is 15 residues. Germline values: CDR1 SGDLS, CDR2 YYNGEE. The CDR3 sequence: CASSVGGALNSPLHF. The CDR3 DNA reads TGTGCCAGCAGCGTTGGAGGGGCTCTTAATTCACCCCTCCACTTT. The full variable domain, in which reference TRBV9 and TRBJ1-6 provide the parts outside the CDR3, is DSGVTQTPKHLITATGQRVTLRCSPRSGDLSVYWYQQSLDQGLQFLIQYYNGEERAKGNILERFSAQQFPDLHSELNLSSLELGDSALYFCASSVGGALNSPLHFGNGTRLTVT.

The J gene is TRBJ2-5, the V gene TRBV21-1; the DNA was not compared with TRBD1, the D call given in the table. TRBV21-1 is a pseudogene. The CDR3 consists of 14 residues. CDR3 sequence reads: CASSKGTGQETQYF. The CDR3 DNA sequence: TGTGCCAGCAGCAAAGGGACAGGGCAAGAGACCCAGTACTTC.

The V gene is TRBV10-3, the J gene TRBJ1-5; the match to TRBD1 covers 8 bases. The CDR3 has 13 residues. Germline CDR1 is ENHRY and CDR2 is SYGVKD. J lost 2 bases, V lost 10 bases, and 4 bases had no gene match. CDR3 in amino acids: CATGGLGNQPQHF. The CDR3 DNA sequence: TGTGCCACAGGGGGCTTGGGCAATCAGCCCCAGCATTTT.

This clone was seen once. The chain joins TRBV7-9 to TRBJ1-1; 8 nucleotides line up with TRBD1. J was trimmed by 3 bases and V by 4 bases; bases with no gene match: 7. Germline V gives CDR1 SEHNR, CDR2 FQNEAQ (reference sequence). This CDR3 comprises 15 residues. CDR3 nucleotides: TGTGCCAGCAGCTCAGGACAGGGAAGAGACACTGAAGCTTTCTTT. Amino acid sequence: CASSSGQGRDTEAFF.